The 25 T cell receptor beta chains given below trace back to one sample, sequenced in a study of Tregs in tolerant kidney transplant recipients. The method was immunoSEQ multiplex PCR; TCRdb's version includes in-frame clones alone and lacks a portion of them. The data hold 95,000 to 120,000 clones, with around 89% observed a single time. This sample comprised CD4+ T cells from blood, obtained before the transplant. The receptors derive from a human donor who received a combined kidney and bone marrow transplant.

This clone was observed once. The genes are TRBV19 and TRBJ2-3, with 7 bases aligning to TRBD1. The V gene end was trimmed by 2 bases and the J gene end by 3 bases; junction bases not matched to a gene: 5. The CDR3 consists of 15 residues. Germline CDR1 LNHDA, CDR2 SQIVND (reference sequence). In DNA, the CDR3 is TGTGCCAGTAGTATACGGGCAGGGGGTACAGATACGCAGTATTTT. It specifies CASSIRAGGTDTQYF.

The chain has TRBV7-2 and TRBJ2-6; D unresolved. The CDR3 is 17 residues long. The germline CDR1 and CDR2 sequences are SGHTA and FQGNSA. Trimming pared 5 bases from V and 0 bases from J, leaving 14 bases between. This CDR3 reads CASSPVPRSSGANVLTF. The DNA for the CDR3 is TGTGCCAGCAGCCCGGTCCCTAGGAGCTCTGGGGCCAACGTCCTGACTTTC.

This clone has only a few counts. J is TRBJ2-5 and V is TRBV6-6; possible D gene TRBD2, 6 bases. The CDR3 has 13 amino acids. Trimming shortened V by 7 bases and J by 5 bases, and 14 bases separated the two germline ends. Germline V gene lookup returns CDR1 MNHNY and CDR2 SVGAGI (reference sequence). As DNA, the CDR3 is TGTGCCAGCACCCCCCCAGGAGGGGAGACCCAGTACTTC. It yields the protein CASTPPGGETQYF.

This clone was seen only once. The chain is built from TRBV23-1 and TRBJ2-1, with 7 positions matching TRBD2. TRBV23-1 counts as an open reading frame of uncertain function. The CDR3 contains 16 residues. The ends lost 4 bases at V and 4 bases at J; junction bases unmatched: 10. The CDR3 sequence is CASSPLEAGLYNEQFF. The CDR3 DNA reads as TGCGCCAGCAGTCCGCTTGAAGCGGGGCTTTACAATGAGCAGTTCTTC.

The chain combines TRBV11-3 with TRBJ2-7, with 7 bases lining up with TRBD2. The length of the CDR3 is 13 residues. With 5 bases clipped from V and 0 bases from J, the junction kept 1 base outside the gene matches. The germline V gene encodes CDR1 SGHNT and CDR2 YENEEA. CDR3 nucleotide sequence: TGTGCCAGCAGCGGGGGGGACTCCTACGAGCAGTACTTC. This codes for CASSGGDSYEQYF.

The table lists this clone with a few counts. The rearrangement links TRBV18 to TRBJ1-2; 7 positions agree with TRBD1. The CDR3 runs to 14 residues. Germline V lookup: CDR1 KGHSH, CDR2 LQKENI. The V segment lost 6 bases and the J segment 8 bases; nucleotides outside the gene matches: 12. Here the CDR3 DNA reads TGTGCCAGCTCCCCTCAAGACAGGGAAGGCGGCTACACCTTC. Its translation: CASSPQDREGGYTF.

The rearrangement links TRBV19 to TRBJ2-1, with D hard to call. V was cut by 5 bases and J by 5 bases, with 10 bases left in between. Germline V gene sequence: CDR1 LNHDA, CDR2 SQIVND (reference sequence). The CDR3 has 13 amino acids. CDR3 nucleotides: TGTGCCAGTAGTTACAGCCAAAACAATGAGCAGTTCTTC. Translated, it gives CASSYSQNNEQFF.

The CDR3, as DNA: TGTGCCTGGAGTCGTAGCGGCACCGGGGAGCTGTTTTTT. Translation gives CAWSRSGTGELFF. This chain joins TRBV30 and TRBJ2-2; possibly TRBD2 for D (6 bases). This CDR3 has 13 residues. Germline CDR1 and CDR2: GTSNPN and SVGIG (reference sequence). V was clipped by 2 bases and J by 4 bases, with 8 bases between them.

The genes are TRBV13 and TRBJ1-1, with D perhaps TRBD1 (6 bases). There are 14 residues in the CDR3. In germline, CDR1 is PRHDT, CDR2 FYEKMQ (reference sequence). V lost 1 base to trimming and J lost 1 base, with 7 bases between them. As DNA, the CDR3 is TGTGCCAGCAGCTTAGAAGGGGGGAACACTGAAGCTTTCTTT. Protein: CASSLEGGNTEAFF.

The CDR3 DNA reads as TGTGCCAGCAGCTTAGGTCACTCCGGGGATACGCAGTATTTT. Translation gives CASSLGHSGDTQYF. The V call is TRBV7-6, the J call TRBJ2-3; the D is unclear. The CDR3 runs 14 residues. In germline, CDR1 is SGHVS, CDR2 FNYEAQ. V was cut by 1 base and J by 6 bases, with 11 bases left in between.

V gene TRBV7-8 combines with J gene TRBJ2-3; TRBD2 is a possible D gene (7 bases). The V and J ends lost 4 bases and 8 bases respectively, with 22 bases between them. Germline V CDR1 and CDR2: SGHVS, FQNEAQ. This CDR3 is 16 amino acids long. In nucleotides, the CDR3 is TGTGCCAGCAGCTCCCGGATGGGAGGGGGGGCCGGTACGCAGTATTTT. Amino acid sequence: CASSSRMGGGAGTQYF. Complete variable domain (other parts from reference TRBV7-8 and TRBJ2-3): GAGVSQSPRYKVAKRGQDVALRCDPISGHVSLFWYQQALGQGPEFLTYFQNEAQLDKSGLPSDRFFAERPEGSVSTLKIQRTQQEDSAVYLCASSSRMGGGAGTQYFGPGTRLTVL.

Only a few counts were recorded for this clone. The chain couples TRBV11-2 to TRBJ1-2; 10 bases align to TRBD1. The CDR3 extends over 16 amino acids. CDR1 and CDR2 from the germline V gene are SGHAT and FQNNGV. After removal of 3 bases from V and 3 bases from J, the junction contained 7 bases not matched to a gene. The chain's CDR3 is CASSLAGTGDDYGYTF. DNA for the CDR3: TGTGCCAGCAGCTTGGCCGGGACAGGGGATGACTATGGCTACACCTTC.

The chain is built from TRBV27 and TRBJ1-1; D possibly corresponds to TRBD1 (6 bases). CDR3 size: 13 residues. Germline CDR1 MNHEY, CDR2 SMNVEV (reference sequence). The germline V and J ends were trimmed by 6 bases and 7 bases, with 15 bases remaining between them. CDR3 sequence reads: CASSIQGRGEAFF. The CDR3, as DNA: TGTGCCAGCAGCATACAGGGAAGGGGTGAAGCTTTCTTT.

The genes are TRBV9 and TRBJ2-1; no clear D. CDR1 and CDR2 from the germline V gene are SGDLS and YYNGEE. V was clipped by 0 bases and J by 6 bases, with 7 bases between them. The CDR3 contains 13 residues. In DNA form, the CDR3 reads TGTGCCAGCAGCGTAGTTTTCGGCAATGAGCAGTTCTTC. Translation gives CASSVVFGNEQFF.

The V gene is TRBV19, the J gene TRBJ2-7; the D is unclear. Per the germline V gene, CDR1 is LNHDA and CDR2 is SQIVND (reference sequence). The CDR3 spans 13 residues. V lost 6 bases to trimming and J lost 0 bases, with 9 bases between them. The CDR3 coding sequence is TGTGCCAGTAGATACTCGGGCTCCTACGAGCAGTACTTC. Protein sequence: CASRYSGSYEQYF.

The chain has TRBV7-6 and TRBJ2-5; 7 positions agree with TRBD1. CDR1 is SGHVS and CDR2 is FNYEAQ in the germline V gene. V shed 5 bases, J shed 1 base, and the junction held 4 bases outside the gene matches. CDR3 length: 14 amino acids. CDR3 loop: CASSLGDSQETQYF. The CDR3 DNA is TGTGCCAGCAGCCTAGGGGACAGCCAAGAGACCCAGTACTTC.

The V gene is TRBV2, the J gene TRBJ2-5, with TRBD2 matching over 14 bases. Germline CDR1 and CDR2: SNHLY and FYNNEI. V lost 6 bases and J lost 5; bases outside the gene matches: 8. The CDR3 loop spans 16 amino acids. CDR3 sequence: CASRGGTSGSGETQYF. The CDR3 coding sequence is TGTGCCAGCAGGGGTGGGACTAGCGGGAGTGGGGAGACCCAGTACTTC.

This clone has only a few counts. The CDR3 loop reads CASTEGGEQSDTF. The DNA for the CDR3 is TGTGCCAGCACCGAAGGAGGGGAACAGTCTGACACCTTC. The chain recombines TRBV7-9 with TRBJ1-2; a weak D match, TRBD1 (5 bases). V was shortened by 7 bases and J by 12 bases, with 21 bases between the two germline ends. From germline, CDR1 is SEHNR and CDR2 FQNEAQ (reference sequence). The CDR3 contains 13 residues.

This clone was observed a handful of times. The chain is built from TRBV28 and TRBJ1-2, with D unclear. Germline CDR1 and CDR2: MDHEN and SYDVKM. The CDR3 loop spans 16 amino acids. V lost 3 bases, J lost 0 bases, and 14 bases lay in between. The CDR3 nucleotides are TGTGCCAGCAGTTTTGGCCTCCGAGGGTCTAACTATGGCTACACCTTC. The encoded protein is CASSFGLRGSNYGYTF.

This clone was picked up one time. CDR3 sequence (DNA): TGTGCCAGCAGCTCAACGAACACCGGGGAGCTGTTTTTT. Translated: CASSSTNTGELFF. This rearrangement joins TRBV5-4 to TRBJ2-2; D not certain. With 3 bases removed from V and 0 bases from J, the gap between germline ends came to 3 bases. The germline V gene encodes CDR1 SGHNT and CDR2 YYREEE (reference sequence). The CDR3 spans 13 residues.

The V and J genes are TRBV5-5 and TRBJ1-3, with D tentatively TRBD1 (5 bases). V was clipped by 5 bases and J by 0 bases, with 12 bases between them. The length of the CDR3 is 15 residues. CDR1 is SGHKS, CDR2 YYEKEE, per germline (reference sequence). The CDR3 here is CASSLTVVSGNTIYF. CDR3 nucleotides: TGTGCCAGCAGTTTGACAGTAGTCTCTGGAAACACCATATATTTT.

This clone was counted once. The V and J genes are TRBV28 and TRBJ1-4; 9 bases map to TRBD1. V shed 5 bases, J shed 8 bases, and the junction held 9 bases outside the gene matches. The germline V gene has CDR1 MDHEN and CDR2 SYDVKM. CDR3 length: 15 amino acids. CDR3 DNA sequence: TGTGCCAGCAGTCCCCCCGGGACAGGGAACGAAAAACTGTTTTTT. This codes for CASSPPGTGNEKLFF.

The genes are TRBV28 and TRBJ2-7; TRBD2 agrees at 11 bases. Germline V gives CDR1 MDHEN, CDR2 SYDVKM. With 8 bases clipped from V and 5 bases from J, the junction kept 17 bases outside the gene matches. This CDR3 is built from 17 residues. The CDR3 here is CASQTRGASGRLDEQYF. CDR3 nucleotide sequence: TGTGCCAGCCAAACCCGGGGGGCTAGCGGGAGGTTAGACGAGCAGTACTTC.

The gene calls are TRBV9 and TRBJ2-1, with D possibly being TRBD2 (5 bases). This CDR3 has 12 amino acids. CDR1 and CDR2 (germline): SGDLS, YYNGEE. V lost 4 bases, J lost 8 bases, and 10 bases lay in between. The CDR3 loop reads CASSIFGDEQFF. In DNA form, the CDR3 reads TGTGCCAGCAGCATATTCGGGGATGAGCAGTTCTTC.

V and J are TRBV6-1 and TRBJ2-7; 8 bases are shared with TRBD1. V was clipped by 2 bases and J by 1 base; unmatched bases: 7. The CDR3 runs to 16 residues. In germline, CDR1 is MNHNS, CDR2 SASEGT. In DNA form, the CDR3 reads TGTGCCAGCAGTGAAATTATGAGACAGGGGTCCTACGAGCAGTACTTC. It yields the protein CASSEIMRQGSYEQYF.